The subject of this entry is one T cell receptor (beta chain). The data stem from a study of T cells in localized non-small cell lung cancer. V was shortened by 7 bases and J by 10 bases, with 12 bases between the two germline ends. Germline loops: CDR1 SQVTM, CDR2 ANQGSEA. This CDR3 contains 10 residues. TCRdb's table, derived via immunoSEQ multiplex PCR, lists solely in-frame clones and lacks some. The data show 100,000 to 150,000 clones, roughly 90% seen once. This receptor was obtained from a female donor aged 60 or older with stage I lung adenocarcinoma. The chain uses TRBV29-1 and TRBJ2-3; D may be TRBD2 (5 bases). The material sequenced was peripheral blood, taken before any cancer treatment. The CDR3 coding sequence is TGCAGCGCCACACTAGGCGCGCAGTATTTT. Encoded protein: CSATLGAQYF.